The sequence of this TCR beta chain was determined in a study of shared clonotypes between healthy human individuals. Overall study results and limits: Sample collection involved blood only; tissue repertoires are likely different.

CDR3 length: 13 amino acids. Trimming cost V 3 bases and J 3 bases, with 8 bases left between them. The germline CDR1 and CDR2 sequences are SEHNR and FQNEAQ (reference sequence). Note on this clone: What it recognizes is unknown.

Execution of the assay was at deep level. Every subset had its genomic DNA shared out evenly among several immunoSEQ plates. Profiled with immunoSEQ multiplex PCR; TCRdb holds only in-frame clones, not every one. The repertoire holds hundreds of thousands of clones, with roughly 79% as singletons. Healthy adults negative for HIV, lacking recent acute infections or vaccinations, served as donors. The chain recombines TRBV7-9 with TRBJ1-1; D is ambiguous. Specimen: PBMCs. The origin of this receptor is a woman in her 40s in good health. Some clones in this sample may be carry-over from other donors' samples. The CDR3 sequence: CASSFALDTEAFF. The CDR3 DNA sequence: TGTGCCAGCAGCTTCGCCCTGGACACTGAAGCTTTCTTT.